Below, 5 T cell receptor beta chains from the same sample are listed, as sequenced in a study of patients and donors after allogeneic stem cell transplantation. TCRdb processed the RT-PCR reads anew with MiXCR; each CDR3 protein has one entry. In the table there are some 150,000 distinct CDR3 sequences, approximately 35% of which are singletons. The sample was blood, either unsorted or a sorted T cell fraction (not recorded which). The source of these receptors is a human donor who was either an allogeneic HSCT recipient or a stem cell or donor lymphocyte infusion donor (not recorded which). It is not recorded whose cells these are; they may come from a transplant donor.

The chain employs TRBV12-3 or TRBV12-4 and TRBJ2-1; 9 bases are a match to TRBD2. The CDR3 has 16 amino acids. The trim removed 8 bases at V and 7 bases at J, leaving 15 bases unmatched. The CDR3 coding sequence is TGTGCCAGCTCAGTTTCCGTGGTAGCGGGGGAGAATGAGCAGTTCTTC. Its protein is CASSVSVVAGENEQFF.

This chain links TRBV6-2 or TRBV6-3 with TRBJ1-5; possibly TRBD1 for D (6 bases). The ends were cut back, 2 bases at V and 7 bases at J, with 15 bases in the middle. The CDR3 has 15 amino acids. CDR1 is MNHEY, CDR2 SVGEGT, per germline. CDR3 nucleotide sequence: TGTGCCAGCAGTTACAACGGGGGCGCCGGGCAGCCCCAGCATTTT. Its translation is CASSYNGGAGQPQHF.

This clonotype was detected a few times. The J gene is TRBJ1-1, the V gene TRBV6-5, with a weak D call TRBD1 (5 bases). V lost 8 bases, J lost 1 base, and 17 bases lay in between. The CDR3 length is 15 residues. The germline gives CDR1 MNHEY, CDR2 SVGAGI. The CDR3 nucleotides are TGTGCCAGCGGCCTAGGGAGGGACGGGAACACTGAAGCTTTCTTT. This sequence encodes CASGLGRDGNTEAFF.

This clonotype was counted between two and nine times. This rearrangement joins TRBV27 to TRBJ2-7, with TRBD1 identical over 12 bases. The CDR3 runs 14 residues. The germline V gene encodes CDR1 MNHEY and CDR2 SMNVEV (reference sequence). V lost 2 bases, J lost 7 bases, and 3 bases stayed unmatched. The CDR3: CASSLGDRGREQYF. The CDR3 region has the DNA TGTGCCAGCAGTTTAGGGGACAGGGGGCGAGAGCAGTACTTC.

This clonotype has more than one count but fewer than ten. This sequence joins TRBV12-3 or TRBV12-4 and TRBJ2-1; possible D gene TRBD1, 7 bases. V lost 3 bases, J lost 8 bases, and 17 bases lay in between. CDR3 size: 15 residues. CDR3 sequence reads: CASSLNRGLSDEQFF. The CDR3 DNA follows: TGTGCCAGCAGTTTGAACAGGGGACTTTCGGATGAGCAGTTCTTC.